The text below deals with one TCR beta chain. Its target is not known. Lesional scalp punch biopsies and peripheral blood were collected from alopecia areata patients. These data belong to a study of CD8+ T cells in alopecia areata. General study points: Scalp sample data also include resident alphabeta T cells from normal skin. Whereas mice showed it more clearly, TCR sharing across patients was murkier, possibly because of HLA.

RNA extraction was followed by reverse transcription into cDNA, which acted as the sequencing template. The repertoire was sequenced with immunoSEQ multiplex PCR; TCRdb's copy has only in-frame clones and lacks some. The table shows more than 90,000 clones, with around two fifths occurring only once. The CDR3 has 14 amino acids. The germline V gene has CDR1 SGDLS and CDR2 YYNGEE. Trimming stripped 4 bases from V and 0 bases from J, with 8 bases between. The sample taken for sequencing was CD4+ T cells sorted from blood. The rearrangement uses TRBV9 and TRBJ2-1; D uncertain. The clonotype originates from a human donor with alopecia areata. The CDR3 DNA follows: TGTGCCAGCAGCTACGCCAACTCCTACAATGAGCAGTTCTTC. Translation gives CASSYANSYNEQFF.